This passage covers 25 T cell receptor beta chains from one sample sequenced in a study of blood T cells in healthy people across ages. It was with a sample-barcoded 5' primer and a J-beta primer mix that a second PCR of roughly 7 to 12 cycles was run. TCRdb independently ran MiXCR on the 5' RACE reads; one entry per CDR3 protein. The data show about 540,000 distinct CDR3 sequences, around 24% seen once. These data were likewise used in another study, on T cells of mothers and their children.

Sequencing was done on a sample of blood. These TCRs come from a boy aged 5-17 years in good health.

This clonotype was picked up a small number of times. This sequence joins TRBV11-2 and TRBJ2-6; D could derive from TRBD1 or TRBD2 (5 bases each). Germline V gene data show CDR1 as SGHAT and CDR2 as FQNNGV. This CDR3 region has 20 residues. Trimming shortened V by 4 bases and J by 2 bases, and 24 bases separated the two germline ends. The CDR3 loop is CASSSSDPGRTTPGANVLTF. CDR3 DNA: TGTGCCAGCAGCTCTTCCGATCCGGGACGCACCACACCTGGGGCCAACGTCCTGACTTTC.

The chain joins TRBV5-1 to TRBJ2-5; D is possibly TRBD1 or TRBD2 (5 bases each). Germline V gives CDR1 SGHRS, CDR2 YFSETQ. The CDR3 covers 12 residues. Trimming pared 3 bases from V and 14 bases from J, leaving 17 bases between. The CDR3 coding sequence is TGCGCCAGCAGCTCGAAATCCGGGACCATCTACTTC. Amino acids: CASSSKSGTIYF.

The chain has TRBV5-1 and TRBJ2-5, with D tentatively TRBD1 (6 bases). The end of the DNA is better explained by TRBJ2-7, so the J call may be wrong. Per germline, CDR1 SGHRS and CDR2 YFSETQ. This CDR3 region has 15 residues. This CDR3 is CASSRTDLTTYEQYF. The CDR3 DNA follows: TGCGCCAGCAGCCGGACAGATCTTACCACCTACGAGCAGTACTTC.

The chain employs TRBV27 and TRBJ2-7; possibly TRBD1 or TRBD2 for D (5 bases each). Germline V gene lookup returns CDR1 MNHEY and CDR2 SMNVEV (reference sequence). The CDR3 has 14 residues. V lost 6 bases and J lost 6, with 18 bases in between. CDR3 DNA: TGTGCCAGCAGCCTAGCCATGACGGGGCGCGAGCAGTACTTC. It codes for CASSLAMTGREQYF.

This clonotype has more than one count but fewer than ten. The V gene is TRBV5-4, the J gene TRBJ1-2; 9 nucleotides agree with TRBD1. The CDR3 length is 14 residues. V shed 4 bases, J shed 5 bases, and the junction held 6 bases outside the gene matches. The germline V gene encodes CDR1 SGHNT and CDR2 YYREEE (reference sequence). CDR3 residues: CASSLDRGGYGYTF. In DNA form, the CDR3 reads TGTGCCAGCAGCCTGGACAGGGGAGGTTATGGCTACACCTTC.

V gene TRBV11-3 combines with J gene TRBJ2-2; no clear D gene. CDR1 and CDR2 (germline): SGHNT, YENEEA. This CDR3 has 14 residues. V was trimmed by 2 bases and J by 5 bases, leaving 9 bases between them. The DNA for the CDR3 is TGTGCCAGCAGCTTAACCCCGCTGACCGGGGAGCTGTTTTTT. Encoded protein: CASSLTPLTGELFF. The complete variable domain, with remaining parts taken from reference TRBV11-3 and TRBJ2-2, reads EAGVVQSPRYKIIEKKQPVAFWCNPISGHNTLYWYLQNLGQGPELLIRYENEEAVDDSQLPKDRFSAERLKGVDSTLKIQPAELGDSAVYLCASSLTPLTGELFFGEGSRLTVL.

CDR3 residues: CASRRAAPSSYEQYF. CDR3 bases: TGTGCCAGCCGACGTGCTGCTCCTTCCTCCTACGAGCAGTACTTC. The genes are TRBV10-3 and TRBJ2-5; D remains unclear. The J call could be wrong; TRBJ2-7 is a better fit for the DNA end. CDR3 length: 15 amino acids. The V gene's germline CDR1 is ENHRY and CDR2 SYGVKD.

In this sample, this clonotype turned up a few times. It is likely a read error, because the conserved phenylalanine at the end of the CDR3 is missing. The genes are TRBV6-1 and TRBJ1-5, with TRBD1 identical over 10 bases. The germline V gene has CDR1 MNHNS and CDR2 SASEGT. The CDR3 contains 15 residues. V gave up 4 bases and J gave up 9 bases; unmatched junction bases: 9. The CDR3 protein is CASSVEGQGILPQHV. The CDR3 DNA sequence: TGTGCCAGCAGTGTGGAGGGACAGGGGATCCTGCCCCAGCATGTT.

The sample holds a few counts of this clonotype. The V gene is TRBV7-2, the J gene TRBJ1-1, with D tentatively TRBD1 (6 bases). Trimming cost V 4 bases and J 0 bases, with 21 bases left between them. Germline V gives CDR1 SGHTA, CDR2 FQGNSA. The CDR3 is made up of 18 amino acids. Here the CDR3 DNA reads TGTGCCAGCAGCTCGCAAACCCTCGGGACACTCATGAACACTGAAGCTTTCTTT. Its translation: CASSSQTLGTLMNTEAFF.

V and J are TRBV5-1 and TRBJ2-5, with D hard to call. Between the trimmed V and J ends, which lost 4 bases and 3 bases, there was a span of 10 bases. Germline V lookup: CDR1 SGHRS, CDR2 YFSETQ. This CDR3 has 13 residues. This chain's CDR3 is CASSQHWKETQYF. The CDR3 nucleotides are TGCGCCAGCAGCCAGCACTGGAAAGAGACCCAGTACTTC.

The rearrangement uses TRBV12-3 or TRBV12-4 and TRBJ1-2; 9 bases fit TRBD1. Unmatched junction bases numbered 9, after V lost 6 bases and J lost 4 bases. The CDR3 contains 15 residues. CDR3 DNA sequence: TGTGCCAGCAGCCCGGGGGGGACAGGGATCTATGGCTACACCTTC. Its protein product is CASSPGGTGIYGYTF.

The chain recombines TRBV11-3 with TRBJ2-5, with D possibly TRBD2 on 6 matching bases. V shed 1 base and J shed 2 bases, with 14 bases lying between them. Germline loops: CDR1 SGHNT, CDR2 YENEEA. This CDR3 has 16 amino acids. DNA for the CDR3: TGTGCCAGCAGCTTAGGTTCGGCTAGCGCACAAGAGACCCAGTACTTC. Translation gives CASSLGSASAQETQYF. The whole variable domain, remainder taken from reference TRBV11-3 and TRBJ2-5, is EAGVVQSPRYKIIEKKQPVAFWCNPISGHNTLYWYLQNLGQGPELLIRYENEEAVDDSQLPKDRFSAERLKGVDSTLKIQPAELGDSAVYLCASSLGSASAQETQYFGPGTRLLVL.

A few counts support this clonotype. This chain uses TRBV7-2 with TRBJ2-5; 8 bases are shared with TRBD2. The DNA end is a closer match to TRBJ2-1, so the J assignment may be wrong. Germline V gene data show CDR1 as SGHTA and CDR2 as FQGNSA. The CDR3 is 13 residues long. The DNA of the CDR3 is TGTGCCAGCAGCACTCTAGCGGGTGGTGAGCAGTTCTTC. This sequence encodes CASSTLAGGEQFF.

The V and J genes are TRBV5-6 and TRBJ2-3; D unresolved. Germline CDR1 is SGHDT and CDR2 is YYEEEE. This CDR3 is built from 12 residues. Trimming left V 4 bases short and J 5 bases short, with 8 bases between. CDR3 in DNA: TGTGCCAGCAGCAGAAACAGAGATACGCAGTATTTT. Amino acids: CASSRNRDTQYF.

The V call is TRBV11-1, the J call TRBJ2-1; D unresolved. CDR3 length equals 16 residues. Trimming stripped 1 base from V and 0 bases from J, with 10 bases between. Germline CDR1 SGHAT, CDR2 FQDESV (reference sequence). This chain's CDR3 is CASSLGVLSSYNEQFF. The CDR3 DNA reads as TGTGCCAGCAGCTTAGGGGTCCTAAGCTCCTACAATGAGCAGTTCTTC.

This sequence joins TRBV7-2 and TRBJ2-1; D is uncertain. V was trimmed by 8 bases and J by 1 base, leaving 12 bases between them. Germline CDR1 is SGHTA and CDR2 is FQGNSA. This CDR3 has 14 amino acids. The chain's CDR3 is CASVSSSSYNEQFF. DNA for the CDR3: TGTGCCAGCGTGTCCTCTTCTTCCTACAATGAGCAGTTCTTC.

This clonotype was observed a few times. The chain uses TRBV20-1 and TRBJ2-1, with D perhaps being TRBD1 or TRBD2 (6 bases each). Per the germline V gene, CDR1 is DFQATT and CDR2 is SNEGSKA (reference sequence). This CDR3 has 16 amino acids. Trimming took 1 base from V and 7 from J, leaving 20 bases between them. DNA of the CDR3: TGCAGTGCTAGAGGATACGAGGGGGGAACCTTAAATGAGCAGTTCTTC. Protein: CSARGYEGGTLNEQFF.

The J gene is TRBJ2-5, the V gene TRBV6-5, with D uncertain. Germline CDR1 is MNHEY and CDR2 is SVGAGI. The CDR3 is made up of 13 amino acids. V lost 2 bases, J lost 0 bases, and 4 bases lay in between. CDR3 protein: CASSYQYQETQYF. The CDR3 coding sequence is TGTGCCAGCAGTTACCAGTACCAAGAGACCCAGTACTTC.

The chain joins TRBV7-2 to TRBJ2-1; tentative D call: TRBD2 (6 bases). CDR3 size: 16 residues. V lost 1 base to trimming and J lost 4 bases, with 14 bases between them. Germline-derived CDR1 and CDR2 are SGHTA and FQGNSA. For the CDR3, the DNA is TGTGCCAGCAGCTTAGAATCGGGAGCGGTATACAATGAGCAGTTCTTC. Protein product: CASSLESGAVYNEQFF.

V is TRBV20-1 and J is TRBJ2-7; perhaps TRBD1 as D (7 bases). The germline V and J ends were trimmed by 3 bases and 2 bases, with 23 bases remaining between them. There are 17 residues in the CDR3. Germline-derived CDR1 and CDR2 are DFQATT and SNEGSKA (reference sequence). CDR3 in DNA: TGCAGTGCTAGTGTACTTGGGGGGACAGTGACAACCTACGAGCAGTACTTC. Translation: CSASVLGGTVTTYEQYF.

This sequence joins TRBV5-1 and TRBJ2-1; weak D call: TRBD1 (6 bases). Germline CDR1 SGHRS, CDR2 YFSETQ. Trimming left V 4 bases short and J 2 bases short, with 19 bases between. The CDR3 runs 17 residues. The CDR3 nucleotides are TGCGCCAGCAGCCCGGAACAGGGAAAGGGGACCTACAATGAGCAGTTCTTC. Its protein product is CASSPEQGKGTYNEQFF.

In its sample, this clonotype was seen many times. The gene calls are TRBV7-9 and TRBJ2-5, with 9 bases that match TRBD2. The trim removed 3 bases at V and 4 bases at J, leaving 6 bases unmatched. The germline gives CDR1 SEHNR, CDR2 FQNEAQ (reference sequence). The CDR3 spans 15 residues. In nucleotides, the CDR3 is TGTGCCAGCAGCTTCCCCCCTAGCGGGGTAGAGACCCAGTACTTC. It codes for CASSFPPSGVETQYF. Full variable domain (missing parts from reference TRBV7-9 and TRBJ2-5): DTGVSQNPRHKITKRGQNVTFRCDPISEHNRLYWYRQTLGQGPEFLTYFQNEAQLEKSRLLSDRFSAERPKGSFSTLEIQRTEQGDSAMYLCASSFPPSGVETQYFGPGTRLLVL.

This chain uses TRBV11-2 with TRBJ2-1; D unresolved. Germline assignment: CDR1 SGHAT and CDR2 FQNNGV. The CDR3 consists of 11 residues. Trimming pared 5 bases from V and 15 bases from J, leaving 14 bases between. The CDR3: CASSLNQGLFF. CDR3 coding DNA: TGTGCCAGCAGCCTTAATCAAGGGTTGTTCTTC. Supplemented by reference TRBV11-2 and TRBJ2-1, the full variable domain reads EAGVAQSPRYKIIEKRQSVAFWCNPISGHATLYWYQQILGQGPKLLIQFQNNGVVDDSQLPKDRFSAERLKGVDSTLKIQPAKLEDSAVYLCASSLNQGLFFGPGTRLTVL.

This CDR3 reads CASSQDQGIQETQYF. The CDR3 nucleotides read TGCGCCAGCAGCCAAGATCAGGGGATCCAAGAGACCCAGTACTTC. The gene calls are TRBV4-1 and TRBJ2-5, with D tentatively TRBD1 (6 bases). Per germline, CDR1 MGHRA and CDR2 YSYEKL. V lost 0 bases and J lost 1, with 9 bases in between. The CDR3 sequence is 15 residues long.

The J gene is TRBJ2-3, the V gene TRBV9; tentative D call: TRBD2 (5 bases). Deletions cut 4 bases from V and 1 base from J, with 16 bases between. There are 16 residues in the CDR3. From germline, CDR1 is SGDLS and CDR2 YYNGEE. This chain's CDR3 is CASSPRAGSRTDTQYF. In DNA form, the CDR3 reads TGTGCCAGCAGCCCCCGGGCGGGTTCACGCACAGATACGCAGTATTTT.